This entry is about one T cell receptor (beta chain). Germline CDR1 reads KGHSH; CDR2 reads LQKENI. The length of the CDR3 is 17 residues. After removal of 3 bases from V and 3 bases from J, the junction contained 6 bases not matched to a gene. These data belong to a study of blood T cell repertoires in COVID-19. Whole-study context: The samples span acute and convalescent COVID-19 from the United States, Italy and Spain. Nucleic acid was either cDNA or gDNA, and it came from T cells, B-cell-depleted T cells, or PBMCs.

Methods used by the authors: Cell counts per sample came from amplifying reference gene primers. Profiled with immunoSEQ multiplex PCR; TCRdb holds only in-frame clones, not every one. For V, J and clone size, that table is used; D and trimming come from the DNA. The sample records some 100,000 clones, 80% to 95% being singletons. The sample comprised peripheral blood. The chain employs TRBV18 and TRBJ2-1; 12 bases are shared with TRBD1. The receptor comes from a man aged 70-80 years with acute or convalescent COVID-19. In DNA, the CDR3 is TGTGCCAGCTCACCCGGGACAGGGGGCTCCCGCTACAATGAGCAGTTCTTC. Its translation is CASSPGTGGSRYNEQFF.